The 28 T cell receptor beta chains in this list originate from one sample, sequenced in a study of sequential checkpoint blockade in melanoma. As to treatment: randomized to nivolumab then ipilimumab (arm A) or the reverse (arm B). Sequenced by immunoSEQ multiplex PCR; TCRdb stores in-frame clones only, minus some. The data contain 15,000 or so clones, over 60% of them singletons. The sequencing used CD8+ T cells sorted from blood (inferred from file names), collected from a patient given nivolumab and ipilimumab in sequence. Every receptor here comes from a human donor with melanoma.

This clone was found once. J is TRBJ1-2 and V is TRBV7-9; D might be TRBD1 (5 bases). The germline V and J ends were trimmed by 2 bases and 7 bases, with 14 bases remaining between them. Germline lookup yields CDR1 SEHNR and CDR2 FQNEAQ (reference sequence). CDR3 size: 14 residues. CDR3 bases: TGTGCCAGCAGCTTATCCCAGGGATCGGGTGGCTACACCTTC. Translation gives CASSLSQGSGGYTF.

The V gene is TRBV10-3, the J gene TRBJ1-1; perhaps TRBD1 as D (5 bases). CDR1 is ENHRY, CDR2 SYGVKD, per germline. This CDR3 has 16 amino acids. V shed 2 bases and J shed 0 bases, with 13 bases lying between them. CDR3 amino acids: CAISEAVEDMNTEAFF. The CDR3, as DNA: TGTGCCATCAGTGAGGCAGTCGAGGACATGAACACTGAAGCTTTCTTT.

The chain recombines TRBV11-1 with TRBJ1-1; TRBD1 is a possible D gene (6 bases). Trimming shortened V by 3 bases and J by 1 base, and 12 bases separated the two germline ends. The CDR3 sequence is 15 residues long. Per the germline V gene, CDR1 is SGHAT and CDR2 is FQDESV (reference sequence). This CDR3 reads CASSFPAGANTEAFF. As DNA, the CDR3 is TGTGCCAGCAGCTTCCCTGCAGGGGCGAACACTGAAGCTTTCTTT. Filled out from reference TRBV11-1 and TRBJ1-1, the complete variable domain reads EAEVAQSPRYKITEKSQAVAFWCDPISGHATLYWYRQILGQGPELLVQFQDESVVDDSQLPKDRFSAERLKGVDSTLKIQPAELGDSAMYLCASSFPAGANTEAFFGQGTRLTVV.

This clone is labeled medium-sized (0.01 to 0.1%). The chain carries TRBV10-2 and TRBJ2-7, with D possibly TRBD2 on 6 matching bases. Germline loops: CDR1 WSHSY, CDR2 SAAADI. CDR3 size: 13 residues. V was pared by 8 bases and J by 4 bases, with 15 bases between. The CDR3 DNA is TGCGCCAGCGGGACTGGAGGTATTTACGAGCAGTACGTC. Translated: CASGTGGIYEQYV.

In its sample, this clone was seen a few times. CDR3 nucleotides: TGTGCCAGCAGTACCATGCGGACTAGCGGGGGGAGGGCAGATACGCAGTATTTT. Protein sequence: CASSTMRTSGGRADTQYF. This rearrangement joins TRBV28 to TRBJ2-3; 14 bases map to TRBD2. The CDR3 runs 18 residues. Germline values: CDR1 MDHEN, CDR2 SYDVKM. V lost 5 bases and J lost 4; bases outside the gene matches: 11. The entire variable domain, with the rest obtained from reference TRBV28 and TRBJ2-3, is as follows: DVKVTQSSRYLVKRTGEKVFLECVQDMDHENMFWYRQDPGLGLRLIYFSYDVKMKEKGDIPEGYSVSREKKERFSLILESASTNQTSMYLCASSTMRTSGGRADTQYFGPGTRLTVL.

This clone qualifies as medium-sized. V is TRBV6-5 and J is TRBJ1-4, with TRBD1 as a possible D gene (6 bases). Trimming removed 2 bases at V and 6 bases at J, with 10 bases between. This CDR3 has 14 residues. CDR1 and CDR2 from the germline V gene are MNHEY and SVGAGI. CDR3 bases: TGTGCCAGCAGTTACCTACAGGGTGATGAAAAACTGTTTTTT. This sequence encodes CASSYLQGDEKLFF.

The CDR3 protein is CASSVSGLLDTQYF. The CDR3 DNA is TGTGCCAGCAGCGTTTCCGGACTGCTAGATACGCAGTATTTT. The chain links TRBV9 to TRBJ2-3; tentatively, D is TRBD2 (5 bases). CDR3 size: 14 residues. Per the germline V gene, CDR1 is SGDLS and CDR2 is YYNGEE. Trimming took 2 bases from V and 5 from J, leaving 12 bases between them.

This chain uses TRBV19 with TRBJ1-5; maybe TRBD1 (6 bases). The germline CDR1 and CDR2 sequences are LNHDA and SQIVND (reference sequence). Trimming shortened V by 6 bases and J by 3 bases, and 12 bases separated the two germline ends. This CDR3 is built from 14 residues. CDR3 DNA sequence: TGTGCCAGTAGGGGGACATTCGACAATCAGCCCCAGCATTTT. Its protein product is CASRGTFDNQPQHF.

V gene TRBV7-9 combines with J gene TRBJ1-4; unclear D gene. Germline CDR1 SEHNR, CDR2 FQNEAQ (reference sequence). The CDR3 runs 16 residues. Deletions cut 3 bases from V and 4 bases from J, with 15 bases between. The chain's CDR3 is CASSFGKPEFNEKLFF. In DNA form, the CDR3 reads TGTGCCAGCAGCTTTGGCAAACCGGAGTTTAATGAAAAACTGTTTTTT.

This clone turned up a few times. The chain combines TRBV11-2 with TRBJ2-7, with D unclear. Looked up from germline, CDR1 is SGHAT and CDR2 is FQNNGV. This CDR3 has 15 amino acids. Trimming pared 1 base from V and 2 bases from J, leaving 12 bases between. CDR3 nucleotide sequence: TGTGCCAGCAGCTTAGCTCAGGATCCGGCCTACGAGCAGTACGTC. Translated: CASSLAQDPAYEQYV.

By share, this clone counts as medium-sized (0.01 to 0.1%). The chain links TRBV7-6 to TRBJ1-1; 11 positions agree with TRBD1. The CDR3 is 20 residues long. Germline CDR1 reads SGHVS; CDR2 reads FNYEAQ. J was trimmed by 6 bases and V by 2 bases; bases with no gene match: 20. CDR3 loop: CASSLPRHGQGAKSNAEAFF. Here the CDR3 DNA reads TGTGCCAGCAGCTTACCAAGGCACGGACAGGGGGCGAAAAGTAACGCTGAAGCTTTCTTT.

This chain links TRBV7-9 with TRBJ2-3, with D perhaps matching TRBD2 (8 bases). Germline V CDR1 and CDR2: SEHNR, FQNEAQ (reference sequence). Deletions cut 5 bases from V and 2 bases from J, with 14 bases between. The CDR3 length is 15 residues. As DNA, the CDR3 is TGTGCCAGCAGCCCGGGGGGGACAGCCACAGATACGCAGTATTTT. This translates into CASSPGGTATDTQYF.

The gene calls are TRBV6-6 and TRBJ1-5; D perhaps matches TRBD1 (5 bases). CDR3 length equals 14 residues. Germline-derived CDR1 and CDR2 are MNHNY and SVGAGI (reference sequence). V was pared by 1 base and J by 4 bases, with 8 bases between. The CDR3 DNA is TGTGCCAGCAGTTACTATGACAGTAATCAGCCCCAGCATTTT. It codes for CASSYYDSNQPQHF.

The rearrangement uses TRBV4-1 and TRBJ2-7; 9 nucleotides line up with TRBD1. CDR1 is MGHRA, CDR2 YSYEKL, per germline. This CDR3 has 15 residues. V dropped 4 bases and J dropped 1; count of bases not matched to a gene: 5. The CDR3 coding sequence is TGCGCCAGCAGCCTCACGGGACAGGGATCCTACGAGCAGTACTTC. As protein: CASSLTGQGSYEQYF.

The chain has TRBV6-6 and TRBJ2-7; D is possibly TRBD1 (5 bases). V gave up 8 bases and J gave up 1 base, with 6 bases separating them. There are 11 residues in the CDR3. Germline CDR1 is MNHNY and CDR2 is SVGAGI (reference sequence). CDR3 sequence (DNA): TGTGCCAGCGACAGATCCTACGAGCAGTACGTC. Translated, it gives CASDRSYEQYV.

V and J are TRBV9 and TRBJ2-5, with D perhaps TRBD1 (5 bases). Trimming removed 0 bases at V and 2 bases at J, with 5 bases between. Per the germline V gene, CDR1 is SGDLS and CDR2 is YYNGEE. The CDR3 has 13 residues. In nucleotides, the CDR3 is TGTGCCAGCAGCGTAGACAGGCAAGAGACCCAGTACTTC. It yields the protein CASSVDRQETQYF.

CDR3 coding DNA: TGTGCCAGTGAGGGCACTGAAGCTTTCTTT. It encodes CASEGTEAFF. The V gene is TRBV19, the J gene TRBJ1-1; D gene ambiguous. Germline V gene lookup returns CDR1 LNHDA and CDR2 SQIVND (reference sequence). V was trimmed by 8 bases and J by 4 bases, leaving 5 bases between them. This CDR3 spans 10 amino acids.

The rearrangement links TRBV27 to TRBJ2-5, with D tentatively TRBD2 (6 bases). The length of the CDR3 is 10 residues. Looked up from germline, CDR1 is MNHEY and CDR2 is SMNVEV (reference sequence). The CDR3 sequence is CAGGWETQYF. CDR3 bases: TGTGCTGGGGGGTGGGAGACCCAGTACTTC.

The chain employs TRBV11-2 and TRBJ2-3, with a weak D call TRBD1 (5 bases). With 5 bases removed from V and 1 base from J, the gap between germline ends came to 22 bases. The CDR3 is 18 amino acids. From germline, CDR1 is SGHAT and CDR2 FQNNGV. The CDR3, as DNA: TGTGCCAGCAGCCCCGAGTGGGGCGAGGCCCAACGCACAGATACGCAGTATTTT. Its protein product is CASSPEWGEAQRTDTQYF.

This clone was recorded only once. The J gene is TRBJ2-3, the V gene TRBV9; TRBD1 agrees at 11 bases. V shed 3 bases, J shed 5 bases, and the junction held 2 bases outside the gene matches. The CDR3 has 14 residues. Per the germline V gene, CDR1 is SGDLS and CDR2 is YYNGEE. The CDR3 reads CASSAGTGGDTQYF. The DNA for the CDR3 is TGTGCCAGCAGCGCAGGGACAGGGGGAGATACGCAGTATTTT.

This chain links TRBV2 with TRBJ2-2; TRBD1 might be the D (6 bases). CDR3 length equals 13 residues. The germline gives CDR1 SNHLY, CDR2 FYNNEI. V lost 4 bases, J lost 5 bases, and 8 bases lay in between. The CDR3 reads CASSATGTGELFF. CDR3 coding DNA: TGTGCCAGCAGTGCCACAGGGACCGGGGAGCTGTTTTTT.

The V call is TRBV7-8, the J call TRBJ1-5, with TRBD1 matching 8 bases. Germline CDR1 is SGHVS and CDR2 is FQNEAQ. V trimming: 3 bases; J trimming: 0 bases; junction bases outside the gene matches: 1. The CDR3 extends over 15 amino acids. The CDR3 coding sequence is TGTGCCAGCAGCTTGGACAGGGTTAGCAATCAGCCCCAGCATTTT. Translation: CASSLDRVSNQPQHF.

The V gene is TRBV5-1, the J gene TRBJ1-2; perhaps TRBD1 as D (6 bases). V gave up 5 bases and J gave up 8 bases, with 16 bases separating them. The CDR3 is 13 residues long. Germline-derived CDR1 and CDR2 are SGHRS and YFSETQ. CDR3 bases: TGCGCCAGCAGTTTCGGACAGATGTCGGGCTACACCTTC. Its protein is CASSFGQMSGYTF.

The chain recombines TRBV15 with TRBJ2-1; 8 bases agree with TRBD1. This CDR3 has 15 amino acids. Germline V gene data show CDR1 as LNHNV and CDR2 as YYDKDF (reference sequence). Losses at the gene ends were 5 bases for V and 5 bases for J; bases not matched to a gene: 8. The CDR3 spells CATSPYRGRDNEQFF. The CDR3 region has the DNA TGTGCCACCAGCCCATACAGGGGGAGAGACAATGAGCAGTTCTTC.

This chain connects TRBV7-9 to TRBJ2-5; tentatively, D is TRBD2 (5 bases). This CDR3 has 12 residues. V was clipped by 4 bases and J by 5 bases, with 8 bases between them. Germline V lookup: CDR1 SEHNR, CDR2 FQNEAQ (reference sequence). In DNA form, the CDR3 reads TGTGCCAGCAGCTCCACGGGGGAGACCCAGTACTTC. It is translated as CASSSTGETQYF.

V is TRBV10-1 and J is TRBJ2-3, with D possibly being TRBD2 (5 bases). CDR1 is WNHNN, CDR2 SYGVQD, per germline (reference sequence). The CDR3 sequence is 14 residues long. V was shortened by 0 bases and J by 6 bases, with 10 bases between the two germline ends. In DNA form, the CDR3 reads TGCGCCAGCAGTGAGTCGATTCCGGGGGATACGCAGTATTTT. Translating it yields CASSESIPGDTQYF.

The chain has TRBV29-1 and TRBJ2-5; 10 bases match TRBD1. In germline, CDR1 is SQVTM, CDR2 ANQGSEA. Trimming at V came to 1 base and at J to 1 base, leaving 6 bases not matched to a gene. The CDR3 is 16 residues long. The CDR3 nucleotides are TGCAGCGTTGAAGGAGGGGACAGGGGCGGCCAAGAGACCCAGTACTTC. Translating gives CSVEGGDRGGQETQYF.

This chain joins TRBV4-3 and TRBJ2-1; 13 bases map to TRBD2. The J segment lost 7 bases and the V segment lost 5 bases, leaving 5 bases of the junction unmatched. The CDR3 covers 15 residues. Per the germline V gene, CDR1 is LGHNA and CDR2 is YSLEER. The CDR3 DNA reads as TGCGCCAGCAGCTATGGGACTAGCGGGGCTAATGAGCAGTTCTTC. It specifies CASSYGTSGANEQFF.